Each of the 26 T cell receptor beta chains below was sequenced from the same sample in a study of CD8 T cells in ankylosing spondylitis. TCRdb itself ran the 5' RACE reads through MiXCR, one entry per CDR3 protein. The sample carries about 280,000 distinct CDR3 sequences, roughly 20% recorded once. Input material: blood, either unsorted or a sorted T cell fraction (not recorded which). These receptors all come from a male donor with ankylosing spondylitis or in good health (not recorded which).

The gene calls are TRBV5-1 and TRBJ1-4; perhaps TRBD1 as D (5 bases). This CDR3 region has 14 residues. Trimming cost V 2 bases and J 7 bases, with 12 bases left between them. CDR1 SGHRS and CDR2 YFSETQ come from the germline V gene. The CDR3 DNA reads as TGCGCCAGCAGCTTTGACAACAGGAGTGAAAAACTGTTTTTT. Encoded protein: CASSFDNRSEKLFF.

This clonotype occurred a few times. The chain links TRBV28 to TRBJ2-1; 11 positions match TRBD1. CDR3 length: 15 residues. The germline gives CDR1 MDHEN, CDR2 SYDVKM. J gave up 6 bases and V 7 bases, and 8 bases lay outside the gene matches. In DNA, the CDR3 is TGTGCCAGCACCTCGGACAGGGGGCCCGTCAATGAGCAGTTCTTC. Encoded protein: CASTSDRGPVNEQFF. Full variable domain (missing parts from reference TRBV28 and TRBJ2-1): DVKVTQSSRYLVKRTGEKVFLECVQDMDHENMFWYRQDPGLGLRLIYFSYDVKMKEKGDIPEGYSVSREKKERFSLILESASTNQTSMYLCASTSDRGPVNEQFFGPGTRLTVL.

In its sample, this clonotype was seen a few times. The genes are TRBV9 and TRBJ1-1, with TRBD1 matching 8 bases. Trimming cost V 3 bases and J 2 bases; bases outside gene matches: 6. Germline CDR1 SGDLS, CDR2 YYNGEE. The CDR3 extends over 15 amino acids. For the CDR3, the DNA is TGTGCCAGCAGCGCCATAGGGACAGGAAACACTGAAGCTTTCTTT. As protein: CASSAIGTGNTEAFF.

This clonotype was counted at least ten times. The CDR3 DNA sequence: TGTGCCACCAGTGACCTGACAGGGGAGGGCCACACAGATACGCAGTATTTT. Translating gives CATSDLTGEGHTDTQYF. The V call is TRBV24-1, the J call TRBJ2-3; TRBD1 might be the D (8 bases). Trimming removed 4 bases from V and 2 bases from J, with 18 bases in between. Germline CDR1 and CDR2: KGHDR and SFDVKD. This CDR3 has 17 amino acids.

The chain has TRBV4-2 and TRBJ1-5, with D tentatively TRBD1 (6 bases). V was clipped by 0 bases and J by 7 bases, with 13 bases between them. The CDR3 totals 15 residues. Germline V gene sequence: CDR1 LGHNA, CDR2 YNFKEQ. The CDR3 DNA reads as TGTGCCAGCAGCCAAGAGAGCAGGGGAGGGCAGCCCCAGCATTTT. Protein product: CASSQESRGGQPQHF.

In DNA, the CDR3 is TGTGCCAGCAGCCCCACGGGACTAGCGGGGCAAGAGACCCAGTACTTC. This encodes CASSPTGLAGQETQYF. V usage is TRBV7-6 and J usage is TRBJ2-5; 13 nucleotides match TRBD2. The CDR3 is 16 amino acids. With V trimmed by 5 bases and J by 2 bases, 5 bases remained unmatched. Germline V gene data show CDR1 as SGHVS and CDR2 as FNYEAQ.

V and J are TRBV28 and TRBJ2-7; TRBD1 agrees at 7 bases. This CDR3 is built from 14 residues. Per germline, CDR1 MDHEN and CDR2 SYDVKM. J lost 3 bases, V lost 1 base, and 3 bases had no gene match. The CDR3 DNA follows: TGTGCCAGCAGTTTATCGGGACAGATCTACGAGCAGTACGTC. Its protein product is CASSLSGQIYEQYV.

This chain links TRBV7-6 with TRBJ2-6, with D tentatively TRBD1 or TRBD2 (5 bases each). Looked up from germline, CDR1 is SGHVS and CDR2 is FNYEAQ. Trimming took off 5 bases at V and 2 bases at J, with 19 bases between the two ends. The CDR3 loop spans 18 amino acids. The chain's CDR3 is CASSTKGQGEAGANVLTF. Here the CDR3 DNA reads TGTGCCAGCAGCACAAAGGGGCAGGGAGAGGCTGGGGCCAACGTCCTGACTTTC.

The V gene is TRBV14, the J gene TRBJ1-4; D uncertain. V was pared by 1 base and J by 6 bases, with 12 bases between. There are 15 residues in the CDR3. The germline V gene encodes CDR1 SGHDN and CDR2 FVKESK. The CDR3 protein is CASSQVPAADEKLFF. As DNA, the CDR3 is TGTGCCAGCAGCCAAGTTCCTGCGGCGGATGAAAAACTGTTTTTT.

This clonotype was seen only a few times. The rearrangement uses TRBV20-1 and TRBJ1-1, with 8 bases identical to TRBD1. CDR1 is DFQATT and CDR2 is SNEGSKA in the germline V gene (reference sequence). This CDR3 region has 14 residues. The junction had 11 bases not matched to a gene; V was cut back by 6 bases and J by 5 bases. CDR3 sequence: CSATGQGHGTEAFF. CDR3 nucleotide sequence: TGCAGTGCGACCGGACAGGGTCATGGGACTGAAGCTTTCTTT.

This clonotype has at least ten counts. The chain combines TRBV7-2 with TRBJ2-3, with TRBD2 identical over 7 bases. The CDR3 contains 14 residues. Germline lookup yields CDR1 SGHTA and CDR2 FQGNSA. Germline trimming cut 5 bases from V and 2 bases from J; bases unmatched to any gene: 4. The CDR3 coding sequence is TGTGCCAGCAGCACTGGACTAGACACAGATACGCAGTATTTT. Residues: CASSTGLDTDTQYF.

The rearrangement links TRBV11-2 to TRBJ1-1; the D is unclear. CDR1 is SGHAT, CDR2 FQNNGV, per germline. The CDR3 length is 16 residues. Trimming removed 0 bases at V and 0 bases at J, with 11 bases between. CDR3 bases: TGTGCCAGCAGCTTAGAACGCATGGGTATGAACACTGAAGCTTTCTTT. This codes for CASSLERMGMNTEAFF. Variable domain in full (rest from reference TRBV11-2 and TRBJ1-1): EAGVAQSPRYKIIEKRQSVAFWCNPISGHATLYWYQQILGQGPKLLIQFQNNGVVDDSQLPKDRFSAERLKGVDSTLKIQPAKLEDSAVYLCASSLERMGMNTEAFFGQGTRLTVV.

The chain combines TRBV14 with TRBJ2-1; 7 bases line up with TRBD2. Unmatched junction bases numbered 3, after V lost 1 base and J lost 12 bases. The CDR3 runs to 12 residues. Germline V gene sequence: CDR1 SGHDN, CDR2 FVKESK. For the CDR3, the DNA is TGTGCCAGCAGCCAAGGGGGGGGAAGGCAGTTCTTC. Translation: CASSQGGGRQFF.

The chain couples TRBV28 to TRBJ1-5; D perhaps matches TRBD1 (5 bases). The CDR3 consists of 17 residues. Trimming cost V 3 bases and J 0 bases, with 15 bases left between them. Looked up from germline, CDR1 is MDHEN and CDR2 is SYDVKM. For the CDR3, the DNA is TGTGCCAGCAGTTTCCCCCTGACAGATCTTAGCAATCAGCCCCAGCATTTT. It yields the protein CASSFPLTDLSNQPQHF.

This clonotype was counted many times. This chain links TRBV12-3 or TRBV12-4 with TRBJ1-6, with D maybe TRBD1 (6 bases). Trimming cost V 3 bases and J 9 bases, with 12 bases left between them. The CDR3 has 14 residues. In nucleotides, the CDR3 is TGTGCCAGCAGTTTGGTGTCAGGGGCTTCACCCCTCCACTTT. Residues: CASSLVSGASPLHF.

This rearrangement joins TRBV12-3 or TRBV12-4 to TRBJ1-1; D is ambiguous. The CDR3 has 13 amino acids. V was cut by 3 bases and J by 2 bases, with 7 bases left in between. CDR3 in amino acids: CASSLDYNTEAFF. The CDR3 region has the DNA TGTGCCAGCAGTTTGGACTATAACACTGAAGCTTTCTTT.

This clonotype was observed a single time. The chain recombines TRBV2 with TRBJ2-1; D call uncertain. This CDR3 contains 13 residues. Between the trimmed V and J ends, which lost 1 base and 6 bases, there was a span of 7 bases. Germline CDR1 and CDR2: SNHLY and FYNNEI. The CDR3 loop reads CASSEESLNEQFF. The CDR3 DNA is TGTGCCAGCAGTGAAGAGTCTCTCAATGAGCAGTTCTTC.

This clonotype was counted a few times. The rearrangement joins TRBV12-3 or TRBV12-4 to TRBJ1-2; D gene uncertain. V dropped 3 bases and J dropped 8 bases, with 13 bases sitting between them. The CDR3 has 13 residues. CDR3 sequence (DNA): TGTGCCAGCAGTTTCAGCGTTACGGGGGGCTACACCTTC. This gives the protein CASSFSVTGGYTF.

CDR3 coding DNA: TGTGCCAGCAGTTACCACCTCAGCGGGGGTGGGACCGGGGAGCTGTTTTTT. Protein sequence: CASSYHLSGGGTGELFF. The gene calls are TRBV6-5 and TRBJ2-2; TRBD2 matches at 8 bases. V gave up 2 bases and J gave up 5 bases; unmatched junction bases: 10. Germline values: CDR1 MNHEY, CDR2 SVGAGI. This CDR3 comprises 17 residues.

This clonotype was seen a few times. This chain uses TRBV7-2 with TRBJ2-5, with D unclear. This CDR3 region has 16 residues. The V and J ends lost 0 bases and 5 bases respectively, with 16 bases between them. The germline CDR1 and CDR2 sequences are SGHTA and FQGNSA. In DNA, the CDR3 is TGTGCCAGCAGCTTAGCTCCAGCCTTAGCATGGGAGACCCAGTACTTC. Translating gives CASSLAPALAWETQYF.

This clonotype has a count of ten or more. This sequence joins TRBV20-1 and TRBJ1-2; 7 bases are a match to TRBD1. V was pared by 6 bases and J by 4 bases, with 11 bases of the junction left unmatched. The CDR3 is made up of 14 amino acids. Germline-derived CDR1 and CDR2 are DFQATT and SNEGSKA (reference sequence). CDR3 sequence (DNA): TGCAGTGCCCCCATCGGGACAGCCGCCTATGGCTACACCTTC. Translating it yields CSAPIGTAAYGYTF.

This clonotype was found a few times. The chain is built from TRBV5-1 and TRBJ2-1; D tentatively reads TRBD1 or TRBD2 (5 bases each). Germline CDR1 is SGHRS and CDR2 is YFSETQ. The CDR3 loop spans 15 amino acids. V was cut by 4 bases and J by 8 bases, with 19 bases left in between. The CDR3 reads CASSPGTPKRDEQFF. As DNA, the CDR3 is TGCGCCAGCAGCCCCGGGACGCCGAAAAGGGATGAGCAGTTCTTC. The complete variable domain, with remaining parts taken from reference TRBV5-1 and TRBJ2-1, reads KAGVTQTPRYLIKTRGQQVTLSCSPISGHRSVSWYQQTPGQGLQFLFEYFSETQRNKGNFPGRFSGRQFSNSRSEMNVSTLELGDSALYLCASSPGTPKRDEQFFGPGTRLTVL.

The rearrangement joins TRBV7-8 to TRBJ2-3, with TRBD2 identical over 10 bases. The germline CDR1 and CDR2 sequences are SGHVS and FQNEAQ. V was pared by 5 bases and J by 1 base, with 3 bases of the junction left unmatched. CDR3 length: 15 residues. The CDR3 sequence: CASSRTSGRTDTQYF. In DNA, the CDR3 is TGTGCCAGCAGCCGGACTAGCGGCCGCACAGATACGCAGTATTTT. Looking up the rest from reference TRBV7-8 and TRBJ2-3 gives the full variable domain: GAGVSQSPRYKVAKRGQDVALRCDPISGHVSLFWYQQALGQGPEFLTYFQNEAQLDKSGLPSDRFFAERPEGSVSTLKIQRTQQEDSAVYLCASSRTSGRTDTQYFGPGTRLTVL.

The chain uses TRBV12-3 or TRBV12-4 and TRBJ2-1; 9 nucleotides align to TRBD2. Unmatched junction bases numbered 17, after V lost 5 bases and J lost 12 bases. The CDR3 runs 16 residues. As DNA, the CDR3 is TGTGCCAGCAGTCCTTACCCCGACCTAGCGGGGTACGGGCAGTTCTTC. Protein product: CASSPYPDLAGYGQFF.

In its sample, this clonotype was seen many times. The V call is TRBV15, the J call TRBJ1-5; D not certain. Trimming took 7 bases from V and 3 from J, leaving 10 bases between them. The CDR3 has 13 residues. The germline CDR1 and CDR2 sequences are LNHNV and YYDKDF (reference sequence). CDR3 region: CATTTAHNQPQHF. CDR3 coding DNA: TGTGCCACCACCACAGCGCACAATCAGCCCCAGCATTTT.

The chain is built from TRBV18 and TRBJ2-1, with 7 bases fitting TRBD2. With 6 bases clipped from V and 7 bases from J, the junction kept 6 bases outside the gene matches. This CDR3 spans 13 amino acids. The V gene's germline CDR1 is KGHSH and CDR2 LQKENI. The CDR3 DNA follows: TGTGCCAGCTCCCCCCTAGCGGTGAATGAGCAGTTCTTC. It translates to CASSPLAVNEQFF.